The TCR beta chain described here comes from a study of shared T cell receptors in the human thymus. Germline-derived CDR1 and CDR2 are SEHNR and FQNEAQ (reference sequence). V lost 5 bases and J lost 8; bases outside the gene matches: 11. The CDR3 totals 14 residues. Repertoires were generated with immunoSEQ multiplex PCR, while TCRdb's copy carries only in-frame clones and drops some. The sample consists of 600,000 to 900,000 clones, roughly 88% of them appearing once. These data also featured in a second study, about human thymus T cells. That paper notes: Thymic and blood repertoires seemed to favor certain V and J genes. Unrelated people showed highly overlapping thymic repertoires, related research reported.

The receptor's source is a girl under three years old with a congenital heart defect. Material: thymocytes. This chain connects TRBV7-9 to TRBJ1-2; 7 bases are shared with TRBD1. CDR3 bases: TGTGCCAGCAGCGGACAGACAGGGCTTGGGGGCTACACCTTC. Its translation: CASSGQTGLGGYTF.